This TCR beta chain emerged from a study of cytomegalovirus exposure and HLA in healthy donors. Broader study findings: It was reportedly the case that the classifier diagnosed cytomegalovirus status with high specificity and sensitivity. TCR clusters originating in the first cohort tended to co-occur in the approximately 120 validation repertoires, according to a later analysis. Most TCR sequences proved rare, with some public TCRs found in many donors.

The CDR3 sequence is 15 residues long. Trimming cost V 4 bases and J 2 bases, with 14 bases left between them. CDR1 and CDR2 from the germline V gene are SGHRS and YFSETQ. Generated by immunoSEQ multiplex PCR, the TCRdb table keeps only in-frame clones and is missing some. The sample includes 70,000 or so clones, about 93% of them seen just once. With regard to this clone: Its specificity is not known.

Sample: PBMCs. The receptor's source is a woman aged 18-29 years in good health and CMV-seropositive. This chain connects TRBV5-1 to TRBJ2-3, with D uncertain. DNA of the CDR3: TGCGCCAGCAGCCGTCTCGCTGCGAACACAGATACGCAGTATTTT. This encodes CASSRLAANTDTQYF. Supplemented by reference TRBV5-1 and TRBJ2-3, the full variable domain reads KAGVTQTPRYLIKTRGQQVTLSCSPISGHRSVSWYQQTPGQGLQFLFEYFSETQRNKGNFPGRFSGRQFSNSRSEMNVSTLELGDSALYLCASSRLAANTDTQYFGPGTRLTVL.